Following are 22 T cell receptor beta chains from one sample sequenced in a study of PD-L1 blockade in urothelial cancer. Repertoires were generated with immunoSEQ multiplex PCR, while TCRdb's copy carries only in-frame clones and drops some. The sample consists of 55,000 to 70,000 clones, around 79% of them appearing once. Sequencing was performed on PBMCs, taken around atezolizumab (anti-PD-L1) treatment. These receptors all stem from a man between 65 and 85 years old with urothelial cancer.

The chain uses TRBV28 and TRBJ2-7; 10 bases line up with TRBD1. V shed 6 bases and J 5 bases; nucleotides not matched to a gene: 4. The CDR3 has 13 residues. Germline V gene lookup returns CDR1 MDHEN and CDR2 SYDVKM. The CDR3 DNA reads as TGTGCCAGCAGGGGACAGGGGATTGACGAGCAGTACTTC. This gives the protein CASRGQGIDEQYF.

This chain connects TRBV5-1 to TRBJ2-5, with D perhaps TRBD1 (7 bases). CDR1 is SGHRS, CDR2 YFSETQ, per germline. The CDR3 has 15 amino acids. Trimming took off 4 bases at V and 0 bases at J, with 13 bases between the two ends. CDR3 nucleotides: TGCGCCAGCAGCCGTGCAGGGGGGTACCAAGAGACCCAGTACTTC. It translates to CASSRAGGYQETQYF. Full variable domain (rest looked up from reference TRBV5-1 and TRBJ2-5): KAGVTQTPRYLIKTRGQQVTLSCSPISGHRSVSWYQQTPGQGLQFLFEYFSETQRNKGNFPGRFSGRQFSNSRSEMNVSTLELGDSALYLCASSRAGGYQETQYFGPGTRLLVL.

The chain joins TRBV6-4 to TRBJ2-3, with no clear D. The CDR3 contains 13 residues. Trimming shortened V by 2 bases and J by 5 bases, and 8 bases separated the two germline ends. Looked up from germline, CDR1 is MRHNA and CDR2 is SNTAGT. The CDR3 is CASSDTTIDTQYF. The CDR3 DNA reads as TGTGCCAGCAGTGACACTACTATAGATACGCAGTATTTT.

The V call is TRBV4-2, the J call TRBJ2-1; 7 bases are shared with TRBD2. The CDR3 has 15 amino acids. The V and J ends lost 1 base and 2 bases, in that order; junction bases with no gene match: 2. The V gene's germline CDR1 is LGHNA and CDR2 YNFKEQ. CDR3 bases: TGTGCCAGCAGCCAAGCGGGAGGCACCTACAATGAGCAGTTCTTC. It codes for CASSQAGGTYNEQFF.

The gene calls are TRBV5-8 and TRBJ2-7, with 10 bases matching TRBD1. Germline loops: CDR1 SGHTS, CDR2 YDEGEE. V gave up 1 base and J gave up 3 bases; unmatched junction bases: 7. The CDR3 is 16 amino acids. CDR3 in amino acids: CASSLRLGQGFYEQYF. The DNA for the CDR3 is TGTGCCAGCAGCTTGCGTCTGGGACAGGGGTTCTACGAGCAGTACTTC. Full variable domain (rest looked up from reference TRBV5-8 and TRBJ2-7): EAGVTQSPTHLIKTRGQQATLRCSPISGHTSVYWYQQALGLGLQFLLWYDEGEERNRGNFPPRFSGRQFPNYSSELNVNALELEDSALYLCASSLRLGQGFYEQYFGPGTRLTVT.

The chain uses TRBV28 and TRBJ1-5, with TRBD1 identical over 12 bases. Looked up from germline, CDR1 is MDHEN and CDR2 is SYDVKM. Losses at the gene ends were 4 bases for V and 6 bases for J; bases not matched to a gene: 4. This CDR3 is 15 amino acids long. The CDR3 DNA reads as TGTGCCAGCAGTTGGGGACAGGGGGCCGGTCAGCCCCAGCATTTT. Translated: CASSWGQGAGQPQHF.

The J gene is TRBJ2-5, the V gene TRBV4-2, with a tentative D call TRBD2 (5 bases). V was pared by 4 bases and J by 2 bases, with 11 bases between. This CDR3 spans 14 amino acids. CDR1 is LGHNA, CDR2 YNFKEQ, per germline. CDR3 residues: CASSPERFQETQYF. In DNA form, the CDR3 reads TGTGCCAGCAGCCCAGAGCGGTTTCAAGAGACCCAGTACTTC.

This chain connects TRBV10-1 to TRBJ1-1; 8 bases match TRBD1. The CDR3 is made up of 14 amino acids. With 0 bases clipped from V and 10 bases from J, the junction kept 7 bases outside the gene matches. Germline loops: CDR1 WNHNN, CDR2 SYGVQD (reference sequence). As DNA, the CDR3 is TGCGCCAGCAGTGAGTCGACGGACAGGGTGCGAGCTTTCTTT. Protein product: CASSESTDRVRAFF.

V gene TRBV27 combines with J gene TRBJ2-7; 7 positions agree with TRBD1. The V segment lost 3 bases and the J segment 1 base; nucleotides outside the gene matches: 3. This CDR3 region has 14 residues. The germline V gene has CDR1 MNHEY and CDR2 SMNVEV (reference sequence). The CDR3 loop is CASSLGTVSYEQYF. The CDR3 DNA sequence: TGTGCCAGCAGTTTGGGGACAGTTTCCTACGAGCAGTACTTC.

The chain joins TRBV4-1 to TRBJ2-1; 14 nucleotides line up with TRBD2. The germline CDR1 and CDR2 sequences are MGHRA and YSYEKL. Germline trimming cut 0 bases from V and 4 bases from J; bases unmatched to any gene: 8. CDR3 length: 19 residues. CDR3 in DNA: TGCGCCAGCAGCCAAGATGGGGGACTAGCGGGAGTGGATTACAATGAGCAGTTCTTC. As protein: CASSQDGGLAGVDYNEQFF.

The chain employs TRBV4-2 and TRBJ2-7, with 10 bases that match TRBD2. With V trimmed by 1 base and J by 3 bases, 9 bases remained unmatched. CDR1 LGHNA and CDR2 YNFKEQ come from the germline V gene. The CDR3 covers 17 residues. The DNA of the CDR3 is TGTGCCAGCAGCCAAGCGGGTACTAGCGGGGAGGTCTACGAGCAGTACTTC. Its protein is CASSQAGTSGEVYEQYF.

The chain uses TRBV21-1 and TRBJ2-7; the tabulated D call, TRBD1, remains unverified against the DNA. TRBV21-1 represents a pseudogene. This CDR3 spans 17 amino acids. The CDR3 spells CASSVQGPRKQAYEQYF. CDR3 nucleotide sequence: TGTGCCAGCAGCGTACAGGGGCCCCGGAAACAAGCCTACGAGCAGTACTTC.

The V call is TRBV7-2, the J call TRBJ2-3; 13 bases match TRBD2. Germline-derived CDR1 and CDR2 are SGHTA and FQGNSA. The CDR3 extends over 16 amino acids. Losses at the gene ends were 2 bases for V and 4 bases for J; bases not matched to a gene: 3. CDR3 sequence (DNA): TGTGCCAGCAGCTTATTAGGACTAGCGGGGGCAGATACGCAGTATTTT. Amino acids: CASSLLGLAGADTQYF.

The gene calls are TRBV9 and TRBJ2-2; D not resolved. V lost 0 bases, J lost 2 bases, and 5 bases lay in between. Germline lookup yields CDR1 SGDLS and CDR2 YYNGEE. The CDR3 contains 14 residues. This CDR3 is CASSVVANTGELFF. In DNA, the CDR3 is TGTGCCAGCAGCGTAGTGGCCAACACCGGGGAGCTGTTTTTT.

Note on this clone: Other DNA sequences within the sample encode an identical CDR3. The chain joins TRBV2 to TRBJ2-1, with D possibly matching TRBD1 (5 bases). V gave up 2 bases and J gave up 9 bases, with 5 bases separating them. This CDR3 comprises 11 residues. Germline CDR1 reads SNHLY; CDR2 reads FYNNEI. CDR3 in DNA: TGTGCCAGCAGTGAAAGGGGTGAGCAGTTCTTC. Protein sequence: CASSERGEQFF.

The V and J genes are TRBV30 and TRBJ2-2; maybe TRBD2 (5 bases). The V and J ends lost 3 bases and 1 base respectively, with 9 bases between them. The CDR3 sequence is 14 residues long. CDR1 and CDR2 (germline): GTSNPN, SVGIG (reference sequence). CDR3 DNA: TGTGCCTGGAGCCGCGCGGGGAACACCGGGGAGCTGTTTTTT. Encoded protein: CAWSRAGNTGELFF.

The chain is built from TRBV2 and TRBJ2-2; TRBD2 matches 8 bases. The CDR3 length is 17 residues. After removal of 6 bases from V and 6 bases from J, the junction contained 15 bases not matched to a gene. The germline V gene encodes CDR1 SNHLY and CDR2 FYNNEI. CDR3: CASSYLSGGYGSGELFF. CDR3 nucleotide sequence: TGTGCCAGCAGCTATCTGTCGGGAGGGTATGGATCCGGGGAGCTGTTTTTT.

CDR3 in DNA: TGTGCCAGTAGTATAGCGGCACGGCAGGGTGGCGAGACCCAGTACTTC. Translation gives CASSIAARQGGETQYF. The chain uses TRBV19 and TRBJ2-5, with D perhaps TRBD1 (5 bases). CDR3 length equals 16 residues. V was pared by 1 base and J by 5 bases, with 17 bases between. Germline CDR1 LNHDA, CDR2 SQIVND (reference sequence).

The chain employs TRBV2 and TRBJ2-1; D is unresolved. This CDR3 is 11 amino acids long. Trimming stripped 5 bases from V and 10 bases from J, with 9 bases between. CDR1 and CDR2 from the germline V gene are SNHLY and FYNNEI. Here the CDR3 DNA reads TGTGCCAGCAGTACCGCAGGAGAGCAGTTCTTC. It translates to CASSTAGEQFF.

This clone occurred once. The CDR3 DNA sequence: TGTGCCAGCAGCATCATCCGGGACAGGGTATACGAGCAGTACTTC. This codes for CASSIIRDRVYEQYF. The chain recombines TRBV7-8 with TRBJ2-7, with 9 bases identical to TRBD1. The germline V gene has CDR1 SGHVS and CDR2 FQNEAQ. The CDR3 contains 15 residues. V gave up 5 bases and J gave up 4 bases; unmatched junction bases: 9.

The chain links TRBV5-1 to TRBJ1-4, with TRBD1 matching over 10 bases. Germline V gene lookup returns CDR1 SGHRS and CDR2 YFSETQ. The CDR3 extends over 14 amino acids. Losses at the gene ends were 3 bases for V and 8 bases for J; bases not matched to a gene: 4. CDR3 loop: CASSSGTGDEKLFF. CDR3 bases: TGCGCCAGCAGCTCCGGGACAGGGGACGAAAAACTGTTTTTT.

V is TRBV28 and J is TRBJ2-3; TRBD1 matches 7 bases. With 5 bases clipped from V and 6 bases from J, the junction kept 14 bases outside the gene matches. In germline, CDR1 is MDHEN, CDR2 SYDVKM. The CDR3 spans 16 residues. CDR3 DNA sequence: TGTGCCAGCAGTCCACCGGACAGGCCGACCAAGGATACGCAGTATTTT. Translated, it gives CASSPPDRPTKDTQYF.